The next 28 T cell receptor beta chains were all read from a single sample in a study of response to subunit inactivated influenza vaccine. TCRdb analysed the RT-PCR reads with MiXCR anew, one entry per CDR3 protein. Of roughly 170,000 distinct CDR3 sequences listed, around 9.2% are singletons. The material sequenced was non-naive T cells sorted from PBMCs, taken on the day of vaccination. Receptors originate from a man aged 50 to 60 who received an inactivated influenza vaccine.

The CDR3 bases are TGTGCCAGTATAGGGACAGGTTCAGTTCAGCCCCAGCATTTT. Its protein is CASIGTGSVQPQHF. V usage is TRBV19 and J usage is TRBJ1-5; 8 bases are shared with TRBD1. There are 14 residues in the CDR3. Germline V CDR1 and CDR2: LNHDA, SQIVND (reference sequence). V shed 7 bases and J 6 bases; nucleotides not matched to a gene: 8.

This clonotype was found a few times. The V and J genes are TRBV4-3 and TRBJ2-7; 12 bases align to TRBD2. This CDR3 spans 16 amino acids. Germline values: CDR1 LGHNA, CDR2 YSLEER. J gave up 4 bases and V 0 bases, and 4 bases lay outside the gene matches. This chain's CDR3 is CASSQDQTSGRYEQYF. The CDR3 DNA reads TGCGCCAGCAGCCAAGATCAAACTAGCGGGAGGTACGAGCAGTACTTC.

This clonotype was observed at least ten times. CDR3 in amino acids: CASSQSSGGAYNEQFF. The CDR3 nucleotides read TGCGCCAGCAGCCAATCTAGCGGGGGGGCATACAATGAGCAGTTCTTC. This chain connects TRBV4-3 to TRBJ2-1, with 12 nucleotides matching TRBD2. CDR3 length: 16 residues. V lost 2 bases, J lost 4 bases, and 3 bases stayed unmatched. The germline CDR1 and CDR2 sequences are LGHNA and YSLEER.

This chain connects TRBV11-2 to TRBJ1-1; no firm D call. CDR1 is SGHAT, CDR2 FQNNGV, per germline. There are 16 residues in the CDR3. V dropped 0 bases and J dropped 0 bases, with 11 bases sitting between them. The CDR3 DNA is TGTGCCAGCAGCTTAGATAAAGGCAGGTTGAACACTGAAGCTTTCTTT. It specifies CASSLDKGRLNTEAFF.

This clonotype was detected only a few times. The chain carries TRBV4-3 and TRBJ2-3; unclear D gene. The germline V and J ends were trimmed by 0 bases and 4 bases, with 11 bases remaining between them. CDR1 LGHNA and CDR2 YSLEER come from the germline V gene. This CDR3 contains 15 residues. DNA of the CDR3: TGCGCCAGCAGCCAAGATTACTCTTCGGCAGATACGCAGTATTTT. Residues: CASSQDYSSADTQYF.

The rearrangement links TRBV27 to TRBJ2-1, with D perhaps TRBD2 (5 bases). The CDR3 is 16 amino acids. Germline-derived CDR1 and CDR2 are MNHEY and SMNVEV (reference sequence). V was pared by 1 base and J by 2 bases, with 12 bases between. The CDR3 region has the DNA TGTGCCAGCAGTTTATTTGGTCGGGGAGCCTACAATGAGCAGTTCTTC. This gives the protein CASSLFGRGAYNEQFF.

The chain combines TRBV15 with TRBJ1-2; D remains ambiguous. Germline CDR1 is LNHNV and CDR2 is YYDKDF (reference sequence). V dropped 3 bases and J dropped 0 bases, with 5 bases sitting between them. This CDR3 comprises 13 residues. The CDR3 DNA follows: TGTGCCACCAGCAGGGAATCTAACTATGGCTACACCTTC. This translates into CATSRESNYGYTF.

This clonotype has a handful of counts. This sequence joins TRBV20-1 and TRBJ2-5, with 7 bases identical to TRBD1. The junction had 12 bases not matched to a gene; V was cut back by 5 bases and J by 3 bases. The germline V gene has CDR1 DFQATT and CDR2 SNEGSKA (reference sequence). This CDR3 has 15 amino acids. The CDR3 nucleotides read TGCAGTGCTGGACCAAAACAGGGGCGGAAAGAGACCCAGTACTTC. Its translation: CSAGPKQGRKETQYF.

The CDR3 region is CASSQQQGSPDTQYF. In nucleotides, the CDR3 is TGCGCCAGCAGCCAACAACAGGGGAGCCCAGATACGCAGTATTTT. The chain links TRBV4-1 to TRBJ2-3; 7 bases agree with TRBD1. CDR1 and CDR2 (germline): MGHRA, YSYEKL. The V and J ends lost 2 bases and 4 bases, in that order; junction bases with no gene match: 6. CDR3 length: 15 amino acids.

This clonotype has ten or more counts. The CDR3 DNA reads as TGCGCCAGCAGCCCCGGGACAGGGTTCACCGGGGAGCTGTTTTTT. Residues: CASSPGTGFTGELFF. The chain has TRBV5-1 and TRBJ2-2, with TRBD1 identical over 9 bases. This CDR3 contains 15 residues. CDR1 and CDR2 from the germline V gene are SGHRS and YFSETQ. V shed 4 bases and J 4 bases; nucleotides not matched to a gene: 5.

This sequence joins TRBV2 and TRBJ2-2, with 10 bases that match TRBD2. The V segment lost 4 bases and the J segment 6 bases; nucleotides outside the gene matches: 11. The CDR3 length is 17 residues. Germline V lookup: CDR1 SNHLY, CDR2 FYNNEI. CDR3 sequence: CASSVTSGVTRAGELFF. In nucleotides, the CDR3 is TGTGCCAGCAGTGTAACTAGCGGGGTTACACGGGCCGGGGAGCTGTTTTTT.

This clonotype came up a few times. This chain's CDR3 is CASSPPALQGETQYF. Written as DNA, the CDR3 is TGTGCCAGCTCACCTCCGGCGCTACAAGGCGAGACCCAGTACTTC. The chain carries TRBV18 and TRBJ2-5; the D is unclear. Per germline, CDR1 KGHSH and CDR2 LQKENI. V was pared by 3 bases and J by 5 bases, with 16 bases between. The CDR3 spans 15 residues.

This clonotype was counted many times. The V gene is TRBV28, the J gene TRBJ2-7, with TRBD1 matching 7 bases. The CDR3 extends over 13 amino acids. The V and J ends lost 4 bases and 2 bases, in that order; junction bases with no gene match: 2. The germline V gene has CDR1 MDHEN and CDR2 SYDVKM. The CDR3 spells CASSWTGTYEQYF. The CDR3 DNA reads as TGTGCCAGCAGTTGGACAGGTACCTACGAGCAGTACTTC.

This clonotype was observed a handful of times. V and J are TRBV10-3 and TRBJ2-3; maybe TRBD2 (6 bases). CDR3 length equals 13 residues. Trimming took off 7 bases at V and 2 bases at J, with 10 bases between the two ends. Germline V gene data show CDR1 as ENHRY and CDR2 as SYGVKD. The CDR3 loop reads CAINRDFTDTQYF. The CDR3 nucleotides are TGTGCCATCAACCGGGACTTCACAGATACGCAGTATTTT.

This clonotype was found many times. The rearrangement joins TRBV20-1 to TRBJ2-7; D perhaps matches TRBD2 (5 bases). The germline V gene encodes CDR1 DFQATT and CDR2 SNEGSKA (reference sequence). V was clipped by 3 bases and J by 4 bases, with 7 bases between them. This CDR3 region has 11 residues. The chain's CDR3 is CSARDWYEQYF. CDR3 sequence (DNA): TGCAGTGCTAGGGACTGGTACGAGCAGTACTTC.

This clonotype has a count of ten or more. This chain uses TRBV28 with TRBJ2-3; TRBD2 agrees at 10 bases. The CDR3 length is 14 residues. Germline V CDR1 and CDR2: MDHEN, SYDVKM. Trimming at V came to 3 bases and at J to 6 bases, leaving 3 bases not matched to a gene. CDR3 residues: CASSLGTSADTQYF. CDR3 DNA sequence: TGTGCCAGCAGTTTGGGGACTAGCGCCGATACGCAGTATTTT.

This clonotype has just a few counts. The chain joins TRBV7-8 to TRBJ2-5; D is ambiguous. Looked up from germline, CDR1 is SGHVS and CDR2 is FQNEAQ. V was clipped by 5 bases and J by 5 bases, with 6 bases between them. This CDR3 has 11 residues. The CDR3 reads CASSTHETQYF. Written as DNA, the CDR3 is TGTGCCAGCAGCACCCACGAGACCCAGTACTTC.

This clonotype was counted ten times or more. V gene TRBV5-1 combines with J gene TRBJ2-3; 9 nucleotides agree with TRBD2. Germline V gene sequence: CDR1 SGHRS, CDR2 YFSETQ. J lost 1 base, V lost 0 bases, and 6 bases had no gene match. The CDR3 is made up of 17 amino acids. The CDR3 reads CASSLDTGTSRTDTQYF. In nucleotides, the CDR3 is TGCGCCAGCAGCTTGGATACTGGGACTAGCCGCACAGATACGCAGTATTTT.

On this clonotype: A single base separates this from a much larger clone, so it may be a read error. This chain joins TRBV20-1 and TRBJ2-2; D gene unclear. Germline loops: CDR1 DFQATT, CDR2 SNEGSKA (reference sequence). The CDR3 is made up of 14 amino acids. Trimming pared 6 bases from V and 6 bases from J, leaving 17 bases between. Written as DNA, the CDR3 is TGCAGTGCGCGTCAAGCGCCGGTGTCCGGGGAGCTGTTTTTT. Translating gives CSARQAPVSGELFF.

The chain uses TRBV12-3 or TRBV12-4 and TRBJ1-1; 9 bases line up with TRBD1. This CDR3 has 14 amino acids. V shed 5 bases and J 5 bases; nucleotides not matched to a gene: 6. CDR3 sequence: CASSETGGWTEAFF. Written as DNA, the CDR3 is TGTGCCAGCAGTGAGACAGGGGGTTGGACTGAAGCTTTCTTT.

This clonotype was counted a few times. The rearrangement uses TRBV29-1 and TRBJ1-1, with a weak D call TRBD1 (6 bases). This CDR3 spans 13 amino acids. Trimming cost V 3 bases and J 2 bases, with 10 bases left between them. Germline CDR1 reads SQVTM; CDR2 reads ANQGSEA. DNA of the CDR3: TGCAGCGTTGACAGGGGAAGAAACACTGAAGCTTTCTTT. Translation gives CSVDRGRNTEAFF.

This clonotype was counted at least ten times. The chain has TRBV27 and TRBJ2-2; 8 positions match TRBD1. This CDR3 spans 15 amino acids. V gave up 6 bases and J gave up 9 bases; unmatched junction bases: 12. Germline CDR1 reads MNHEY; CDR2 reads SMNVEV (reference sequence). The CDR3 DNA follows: TGTGCCAGCAGCTCCGGGACAGGTCTATTTTGGGAGCTGTTTTTT. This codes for CASSSGTGLFWELFF.

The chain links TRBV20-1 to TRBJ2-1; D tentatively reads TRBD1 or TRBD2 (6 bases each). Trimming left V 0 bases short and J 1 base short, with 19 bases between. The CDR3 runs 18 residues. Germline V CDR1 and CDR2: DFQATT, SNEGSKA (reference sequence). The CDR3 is CSARDLRGAPGSYNEQFF. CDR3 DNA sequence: TGCAGTGCTAGAGATCTGAGGGGGGCCCCGGGGTCCTACAATGAGCAGTTCTTC.

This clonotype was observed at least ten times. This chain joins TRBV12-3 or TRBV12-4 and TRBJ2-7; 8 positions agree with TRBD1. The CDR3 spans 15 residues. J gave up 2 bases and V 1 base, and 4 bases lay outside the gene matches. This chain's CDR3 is CASSLGTGFTYEQYF. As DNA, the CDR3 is TGTGCCAGCAGTTTAGGGACAGGGTTCACCTACGAGCAGTACTTC.

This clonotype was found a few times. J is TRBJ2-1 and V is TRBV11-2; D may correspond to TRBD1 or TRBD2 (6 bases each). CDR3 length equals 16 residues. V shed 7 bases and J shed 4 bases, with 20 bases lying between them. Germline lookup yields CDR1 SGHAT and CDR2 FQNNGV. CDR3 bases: TGTGCCAGCACTAACGGCCAGTCGGGGGCTTACAATGAGCAGTTCTTC. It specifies CASTNGQSGAYNEQFF.

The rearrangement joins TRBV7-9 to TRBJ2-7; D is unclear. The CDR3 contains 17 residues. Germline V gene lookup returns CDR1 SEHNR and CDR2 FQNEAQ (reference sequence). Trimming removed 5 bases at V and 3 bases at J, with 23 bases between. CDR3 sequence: CASSPHPRLGMHYEQYF. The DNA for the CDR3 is TGTGCCAGCAGCCCTCATCCACGCCTGGGTATGCACTACGAGCAGTACTTC. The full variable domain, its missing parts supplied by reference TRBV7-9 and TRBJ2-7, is DTGVSQNPRHKITKRGQNVTFRCDPISEHNRLYWYRQTLGQGPEFLTYFQNEAQLEKSRLLSDRFSAERPKGSFSTLEIQRTEQGDSAMYLCASSPHPRLGMHYEQYFGPGTRLTVT.

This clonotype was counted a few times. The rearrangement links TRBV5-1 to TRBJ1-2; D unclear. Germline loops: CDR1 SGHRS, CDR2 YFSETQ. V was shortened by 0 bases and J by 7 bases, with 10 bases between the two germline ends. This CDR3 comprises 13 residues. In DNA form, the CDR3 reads TGCGCCAGCAGCTTGGCGGGAGTTCCTGGCTACACCTTC. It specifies CASSLAGVPGYTF.

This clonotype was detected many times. The CDR3 loop is CSASTPPINEKLFF. CDR3 DNA sequence: TGCAGTGCTAGTACCCCTCCGATTAATGAAAAACTGTTTTTT. The chain employs TRBV20-1 and TRBJ1-4; D is ambiguous. V gave up 3 bases and J gave up 4 bases, with 12 bases separating them. The germline V gene encodes CDR1 DFQATT and CDR2 SNEGSKA (reference sequence). This CDR3 has 14 residues.